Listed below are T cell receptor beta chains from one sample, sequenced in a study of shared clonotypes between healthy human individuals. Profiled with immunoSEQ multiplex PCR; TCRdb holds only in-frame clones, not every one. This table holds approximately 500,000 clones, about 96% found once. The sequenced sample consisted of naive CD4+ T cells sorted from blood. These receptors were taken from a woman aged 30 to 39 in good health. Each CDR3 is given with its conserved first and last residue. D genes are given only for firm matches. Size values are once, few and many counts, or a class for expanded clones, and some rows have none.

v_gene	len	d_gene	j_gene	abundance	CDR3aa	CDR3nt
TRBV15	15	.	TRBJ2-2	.	CATSRVGHNTGELFF	TGTGCCACCAGCAGAGTGGGCCACAACACCGGGGAGCTGTTTTTT
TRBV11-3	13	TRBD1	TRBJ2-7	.	CASSSRQGDEQYF	TGTGCCAGCAGCTCCCGACAGGGAGACGAGCAGTACTTC
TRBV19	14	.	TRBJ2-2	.	CASRGWANTGELFF	TGTGCCAGTAGAGGGTGGGCGAACACCGGGGAGCTGTTTTTT
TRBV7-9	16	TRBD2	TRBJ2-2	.	CASSLASGRMAGELFF	TGTGCCAGCAGCTTAGCTAGCGGGAGGATGGCCGGGGAGCTGTTTTTT
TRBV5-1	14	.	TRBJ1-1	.	CASSLREMRTEAFF	TGCGCCAGCAGCTTGAGGGAGATGAGGACTGAAGCTTTCTTT
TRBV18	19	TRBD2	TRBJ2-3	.	CASSPLPYGTSGSADTQYF	TGTGCCAGCTCACCTCTACCCTATGGGACTAGCGGATCGGCAGATACGCAGTATTTT
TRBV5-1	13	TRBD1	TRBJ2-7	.	CASSLGDRYEQYF	TGCGCCAGCAGCTTGGGGGACAGGTACGAGCAGTACTTC
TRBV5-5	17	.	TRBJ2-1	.	CASSLDFADRTYNEQFF	TGTGCCAGCAGCTTGGACTTCGCAGATCGTACCTACAATGAGCAGTTCTTC
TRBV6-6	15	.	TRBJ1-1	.	CASSYFEYATAEAFF	TGTGCCAGCAGTTACTTCGAATACGCGACCGCTGAAGCTTTCTTT
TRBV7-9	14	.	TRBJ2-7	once	CASSFGGRRGEQYF	TGTGCCAGCAGCTTTGGGGGGCGCCGCGGCGAGCAGTACTTC
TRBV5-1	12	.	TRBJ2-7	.	CASSSGPGEQYF	TGCGCCAGCAGCTCGGGCCCGGGCGAGCAGTACTTC
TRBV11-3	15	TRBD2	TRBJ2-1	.	CASSLDKLSGRVSFF	TGTGCCAGCAGCTTAGATAAGCTGAGCGGGAGGGTTTCGTTCTTC
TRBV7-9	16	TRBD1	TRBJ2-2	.	CASSLIRGWNTGELFF	TGTGCCAGCAGCTTAATCAGGGGGTGGAACACCGGGGAGCTGTTTTTT
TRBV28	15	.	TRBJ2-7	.	CASSSAAGFSYEQYF	TGTGCCAGCAGTTCCGCGGCAGGGTTCTCCTACGAGCAGTACTTC
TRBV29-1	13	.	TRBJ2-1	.	CSVAWDYYNEQFF	TGCAGCGTTGCTTGGGATTACTACAATGAGCAGTTCTTC
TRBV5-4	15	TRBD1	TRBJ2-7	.	CASSAGTGFPYEQYF	TGTGCCAGCAGCGCCGGGACAGGGTTTCCCTACGAGCAGTACTTC
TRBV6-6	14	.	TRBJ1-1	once	CASRNRQSITEAFF	TGTGCCAGCAGAAACAGACAGTCGATCACTGAAGCTTTCTTT
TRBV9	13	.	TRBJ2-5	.	CASSVDSRETQYF	TGTGCCAGCAGCGTAGACTCTCGGGAGACCCAGTACTTC
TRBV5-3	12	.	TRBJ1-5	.	CARSHRNQPQHF	TGTGCCAGAAGCCACCGTAATCAGCCCCAGCATTTT
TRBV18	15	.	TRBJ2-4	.	CASSPFPAPENIQYF	TGTGCCAGCTCACCCTTTCCAGCGCCGGAGAACATTCAGTACTTC
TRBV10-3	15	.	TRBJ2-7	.	CAISDFRGPTYEQYF	TGTGCCATCAGCGACTTTCGGGGGCCGACCTACGAGCAGTACTTC
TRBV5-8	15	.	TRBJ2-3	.	CASSPRQGGTDTQYF	TGTGCCAGCAGCCCCCGACAGGGAGGGACAGATACGCAGTATTTT
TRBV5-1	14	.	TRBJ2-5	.	CASSLTGFWKTQYF	TGCGCCAGCAGCTTAACAGGGTTCTGGAAGACCCAGTACTTC
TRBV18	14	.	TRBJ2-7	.	CASSPRDGQYEQYF	TGTGCCAGCTCACCCCGGGACGGGCAATACGAGCAGTACTTC
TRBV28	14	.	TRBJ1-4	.	CASETGGVGEKLFF	TGTGCCAGCGAGACGGGAGGGGTCGGAGAAAAACTGTTTTTT
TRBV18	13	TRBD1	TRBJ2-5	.	CASSTQGSETQYF	TGTGCCAGCTCCACACAGGGGTCAGAGACCCAGTACTTC
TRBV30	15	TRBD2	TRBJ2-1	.	CAWTLPGGGRNEQFF	TGTGCCTGGACTCTTCCCGGGGGGGGCCGCAATGAGCAGTTCTTC
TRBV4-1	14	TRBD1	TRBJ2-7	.	CASSQVGTVYEQYF	TGCGCCAGCAGCCAAGTTGGGACAGTGTACGAGCAGTACTTC
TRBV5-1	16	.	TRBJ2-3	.	CASSLALTGAVDTQYF	TGCGCCAGCAGCTTGGCCTTAACGGGAGCGGTAGATACGCAGTATTTT
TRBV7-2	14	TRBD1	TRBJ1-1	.	CASSVTGANTEAFF	TGTGCCAGCAGCGTAACAGGGGCGAACACTGAAGCTTTCTTT
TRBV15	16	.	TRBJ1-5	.	CATSRMGKNSNQPQHF	TGTGCCACCAGCAGGATGGGGAAAAATAGCAATCAGCCCCAGCATTTT
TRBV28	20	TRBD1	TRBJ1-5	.	CASSPHGTAFTPRMNQPQHF	TGTGCCAGCAGTCCCCACGGGACAGCCTTCACTCCTAGGATGAATCAGCCCCAGCATTTT
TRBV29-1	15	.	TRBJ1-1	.	CSVGAGVTMNTEAFF	TGCAGCGTGGGGGCAGGGGTTACTATGAACACTGAAGCTTTCTTT
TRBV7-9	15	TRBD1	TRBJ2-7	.	CASSPYRTGPYEQYF	TGTGCCAGCAGCCCATATAGGACAGGGCCCTACGAGCAGTACTTC
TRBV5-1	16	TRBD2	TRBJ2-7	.	CASSSARTSVTYEQYF	TGCGCCAGCAGCTCTGCCCGGACTAGCGTCACCTACGAGCAGTACTTC